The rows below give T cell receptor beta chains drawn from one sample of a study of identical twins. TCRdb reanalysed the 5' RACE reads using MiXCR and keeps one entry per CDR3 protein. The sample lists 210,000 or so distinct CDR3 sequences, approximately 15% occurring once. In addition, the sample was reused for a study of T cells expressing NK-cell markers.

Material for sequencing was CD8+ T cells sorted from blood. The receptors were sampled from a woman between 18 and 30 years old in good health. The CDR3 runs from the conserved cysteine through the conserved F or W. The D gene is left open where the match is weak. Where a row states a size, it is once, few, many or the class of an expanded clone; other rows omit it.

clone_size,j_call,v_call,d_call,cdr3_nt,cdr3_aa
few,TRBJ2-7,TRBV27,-,TGTGCCAGCTCCGATTTAACTGGGGTGACCGAGCAGTACTTC,CASSDLTGVTEQYF
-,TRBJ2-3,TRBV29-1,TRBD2,TGCAGCGTTGATTCCGGGAGGGGTCCCTCGGATCCCTACACAGATACGCAGTATTTT,CSVDSGRGPSDPYTDTQYF
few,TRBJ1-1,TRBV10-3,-,TGTGCCATCAGTGAGTCCCCCACAGTCATGAACACTGAAGCTTTCTTT,CAISESPTVMNTEAFF
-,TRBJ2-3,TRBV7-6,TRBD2,TGTGCCAGCAGCTCATACATACTAGCGGGACTCACAGATACGCAGTATTTT,CASSSYILAGLTDTQYF
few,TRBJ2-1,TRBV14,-,TGTGCCAGCAGCCCCAGACAGGTTCCTAATGAGCAGTTCTTC,CASSPRQVPNEQFF
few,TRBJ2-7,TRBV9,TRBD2,TGTGCCAGCAGCCCGACTAGCGGGAGCGAGAACGAGCAGTACTTC,CASSPTSGSENEQYF
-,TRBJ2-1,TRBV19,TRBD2,TGTGCCAGTAGTATACTAGCGGCCTCCTACAATGAGCAGTTCTTC,CASSILAASYNEQFF
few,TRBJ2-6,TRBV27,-,TGTGCCAGCAGTTTATTAACGGGTCACTCTGGGGCCAACGTCCTGACTTTC,CASSLLTGHSGANVLTF
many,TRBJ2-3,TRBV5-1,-,TGCGCCAGCAGCTTGATTGGGGGAGCAGATACGCAGTATTTT,CASSLIGGADTQYF
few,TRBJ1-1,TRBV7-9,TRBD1,TGTGCCAGCAGTCTGACAGGGGTGAACACTGAAGCTTTCTTT,CASSLTGVNTEAFF
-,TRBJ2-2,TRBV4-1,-,TGCGCCAGCAAGGCGAACACCGGGGAGCTGTTTTTT,CASKANTGELFF
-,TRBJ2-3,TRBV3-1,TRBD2,TGTGCCAGCAGCGAAGGGGCGCGGGGGGGTGTCACAGATACGCAGTATTTT,CASSEGARGGVTDTQYF
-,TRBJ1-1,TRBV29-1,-,TGCAGCGTTGTAGAGATGGAAGCTTTCTTT,CSVVEMEAFF